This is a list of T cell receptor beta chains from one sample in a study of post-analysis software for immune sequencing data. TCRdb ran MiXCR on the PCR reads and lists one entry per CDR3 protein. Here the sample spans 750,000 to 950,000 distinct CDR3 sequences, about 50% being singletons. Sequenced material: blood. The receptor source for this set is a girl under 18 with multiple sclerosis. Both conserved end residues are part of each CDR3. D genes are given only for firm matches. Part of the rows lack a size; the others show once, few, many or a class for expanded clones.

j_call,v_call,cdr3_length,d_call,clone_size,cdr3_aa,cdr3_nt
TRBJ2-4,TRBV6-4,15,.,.,CASSWNAGAKNIQYF,TGTGCCAGCAGTTGGAATGCCGGAGCCAAAAACATTCAGTACTTC
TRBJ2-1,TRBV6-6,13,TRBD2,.,CASRGGSSNEQFF,TGTGCCAGCAGGGGAGGGTCGAGCAATGAGCAGTTCTTC
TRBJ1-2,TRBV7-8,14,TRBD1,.,CASSFEQGAGGYTF,TGTGCCAGCAGCTTCGAGCAGGGGGCAGGGGGCTACACCTTC
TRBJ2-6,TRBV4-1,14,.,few,CASRQVSGANVLTF,TGCGCCAGCAGACAGGTCTCTGGGGCCAACGTCCTGACTTTC
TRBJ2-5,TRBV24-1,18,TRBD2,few,CATSDKKPGLAGVETQYF,TGTGCCACCAGTGACAAAAAGCCGGGACTAGCGGGAGTGGAGACCCAGTACTTC
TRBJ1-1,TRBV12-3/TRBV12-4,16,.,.,CASSLIGRDAGTEAFF,TGTGCCAGCAGTTTAATCGGGAGGGACGCTGGCACTGAAGCTTTCTTT
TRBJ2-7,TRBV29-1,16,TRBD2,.,CSVVDLGLADSYEQYF,TGCAGCGTTGTTGATCTAGGTCTAGCGGATTCCTACGAGCAGTACTTC
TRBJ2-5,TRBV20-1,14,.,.,CSARGGEAKEAQYF,TGCAGCGCAAGGGGCGGGGAGGCCAAGGAGGCCCAGTACTTC
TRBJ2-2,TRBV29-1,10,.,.,CSVDIGELFF,TGCAGCGTTGATATCGGGGAGCTGTTTTTT
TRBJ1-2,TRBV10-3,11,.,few,CATQDSYGYTF,TGTGCCACCCAGGATTCCTATGGCTACACCTTC
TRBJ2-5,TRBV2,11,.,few,CAKQGGETQYF,TGTGCAAAGCAGGGGGGGGAGACCCAGTACTTC
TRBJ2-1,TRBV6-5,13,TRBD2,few,CASGGSGRGEQFF,TGTGCCTCCGGTGGTAGCGGGAGGGGGGAGCAGTTCTTC
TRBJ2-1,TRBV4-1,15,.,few,CASSHDGWARDEQFF,TGCGCCAGCAGCCACGACGGCTGGGCGCGTGACGAGCAGTTCTTC
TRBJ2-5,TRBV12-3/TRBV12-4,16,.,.,CASRRPSASEGETQYF,TGTGCCAGCAGGAGGCCCTCAGCCTCGGAGGGGGAGACCCAGTACTTC
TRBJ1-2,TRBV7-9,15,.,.,CASSLVTGRNYGYTF,TGTGCCAGCAGCTTGGTAACGGGACGAAACTATGGCTACACCTTC
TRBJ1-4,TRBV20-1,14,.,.,CSARENARGPKLFF,TGCAGTGCCCGGGAGAACGCTCGAGGCCCAAAACTGTTTTTT
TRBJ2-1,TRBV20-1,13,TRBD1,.,CSGWDRGPMLQFF,TGCAGTGGTTGGGACAGGGGCCCAATGTTGCAGTTCTTC
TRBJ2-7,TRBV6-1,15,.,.,CASSETAGIPYEQYF,TGTGCCAGCAGTGAAACGGCAGGGATCCCCTACGAGCAGTACTTC
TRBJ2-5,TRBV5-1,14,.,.,CASSLGGFTETQYF,TGCGCCAGCAGCTTGGGGGGTTTTACGGAGACCCAGTACTTC
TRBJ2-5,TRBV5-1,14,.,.,CASSLVQPEETQYF,TGCGCCAGCAGCTTGGTACAGCCAGAAGAGACCCAGTACTTC